Sequencing of this T cell receptor beta chain was carried out in a study of regulatory T cells in long-lasting Graves disease (dated by TCRdb to the early 2020s). Notes on the research overall: Antithyroid drugs had been taken for less than 3 months by newly diagnosed Graves' disease patients. The study took place in China and was registered as a clinical trial. A total of 33 samples underwent TCR sequencing, from roughly 13 patients with persistent Graves' disease and approximately 20 patients with newly diagnosed Graves' disease. Peripheral blood TCR sequencing and RNA sequencing compared persistent Graves' disease patients with newly diagnosed Graves' disease patients.

What the work shows at the level of the full study, not this receptor alone: Compared with newly diagnosed patients, patients with persistent Graves' disease had lower TCR Shannon entropy and fewer highly expanded clones, which suggests clonal expansion. Patients with persistent disease shared more public clonotypes (roughly 2,900) than newly diagnosed patients did (approximately 990). The small sample size was acknowledged by the authors as a limitation that may reduce accuracy. Persistent disease showed preferential use of TRBV28, TRBJ1-2 and TRBJ2-5, whereas newly diagnosed disease favored TRBV20-1 and TRBJ2-1. The study examined only peripheral blood because the primary lesion, thyroid tissue, could not be accessed. Sequencing and analysis were limited to the TCR beta chain.

According to the study, the label for this sample's time point signals: newly diagnosed GD, antithyroid drugs for less than 3 months. For both TCR sequencing and RNA sequencing, RNA was extracted from PBMCs in TRIzol. Graves' disease was diagnosed according to American Thyroid Association guidelines. Recruitment of patients was carried out at an endocrinology department in Xi'an, China. Each patient gave roughly 10 milliliters of peripheral blood, collected in an EDTA anticoagulant tube. PBMCs were isolated by Ficoll Paque Plus density gradient separation without further T cell sorting. An Agilent 2100 Bioanalyzer and agarose gel were used to assess RNA quality, and a NanoDrop 2000 was used to measure RNA concentration. In this sample, this clonotype turned up many times. Its antigen remains unidentified. Base qualities are not provided; no much larger clone lies one nucleotide away. The CDR3, from cysteine to phenylalanine, totals 14 residues. Solely the CDR3 DNA is kept, with 42 bases framed from the first base. CDR1 is given as DFQATT and CDR2 as SNEGSKA, both from the germline V gene (reference sequence). V gives up 2 bases and J gives up 4 bases, and the segment between their germline ends measures 12 bases.

Library preparation employed multiplex PCR. Data came from an Illumina HiSeq 4000. CDR3 regions were amplified by Arm-PCR with iRepertoire HTBI primers to construct TCR beta libraries. Before sequencing, the PCR products went through gel purification. Per the source publication's procedure: Across samples, approximately 68 TRBV and 13 to 15 TRBJ segments were identified and used for gene usage analysis of CDR3 amino acid clonotypes. COPE and FqMerger were used to merge the filtered high-quality paired reads into contigs. Contigs were aligned with BLAST to IMGT TRBV, TRBD and TRBJ reference genes, and CDR3 was defined per IMGT. Clonotypes above 0.1% frequency were classified as highly expanded clones. Repertoire diversity was measured by Shannon entropy, and V-J evenness by the Gini coefficient. Clonotypes shared by more than one individual were considered public. TCRdb reprocessing: public reads trimmed at Q25 with fastp, clones called with MiXCR, in-frame beta chains kept. For every CDR3 protein sequence, its rows merge into one entry that carries the most common genes and DNA. These V and J calls derive from TCRdb rather than the authors' analysis. This sample comprises a few hundred thousand distinct CDR3 sequences, approximately 12% of them detected only once. 18% of the sample is held by the ten biggest clonotypes.

The same data also contributed to another study, on T cells in Graves' hyperthyroidism and ophthalmopathy. The second study's authors report: Stable Graves' hyperthyroidism was defined as the absence of progression to ophthalmopathy over 18 months of follow-up. Hyperthyroidism patients were newly diagnosed, had a disease duration of under 2 months, and were aged 18 to 65 years. Patients with uncontrolled infections, other autoimmune diseases, pregnancy or lactation were excluded. Diagnoses were based on clinical symptoms, serum thyroxine and TRAb, thyroid ultrasound and orbital computed tomography. For the first round of RT-PCR on the TCR CDR3, the HTBI primer set was used together with the Qiagen OneStep RT-PCR kit. Most expanded thyroid clonotypes (frequency above 0.001) were also found in blood, which suggests that blood repertoires may mirror thyroid immune responses. Ophthalmopathy was separated from stable hyperthyroidism by a 13 V-J signature model, with approximately 90% sensitivity and about 81% specificity obtained in cross-validation and 80%/75% obtained in testing. In validation, progression to ophthalmopathy was predicted by the model with approximately 67% sensitivity and roughly 76% specificity, a median of approximately 6.5 months before onset. TCR V-J signatures able to tell the groups apart were searched for in a discovery cohort of 90 to 100 patients, of whom 43 had Graves' ophthalmopathy and some 60 had stable Graves' hyperthyroidism. Whether ophthalmopathy could be predicted prospectively was tested in an independent validation cohort made up of 18 to 20 hyperthyroidism patients plus 17 patients who later progressed to ophthalmopathy. The roughly 99 discovery patients were divided at random into training and test sets in a 7:3 ratio. The study also compared thyroid tissue and blood T-cell repertoires from more than five Graves' hyperthyroidism patients. After blood sampling, hyperthyroidism patients were treated with methimazole at a starting dose of 30 mg daily, and ophthalmopathy patients were treated with high-dose intravenous methylprednisolone. Libraries were constructed in a second round of multiplex PCR, after which size selection and purification were performed. Libraries were sequenced paired-end with 100 bp reads on an Illumina HiSeq2000. SOAPnuke was used to process the raw data, removing reads that contained adapters or uncalled bases, had a mean Phred below 15, or lacked an exact match to the constant primer or identifier. High-quality paired reads were merged with COPE v1.2.5, and unique nucleotide sequences were defined as clonotypes. MiTCR v1.1 was used to align the clonotypes against IMGT TRBV, TRBD and TRBJ reference segments. Analysis was restricted to V-J combinations with a frequency above 0.0001, which covered approximately 99% of repertoires. A TCS score was defined as the ratio of F50 (clonal expansion) to E x V (chaos), with BLOSUM62-based TCRdist applied between CDR3 peptides within each V-J. Welch's t-statistics and random forest reduced several hundred V-J features to around 14, which were used in a naive Bayes classifier (R e1071). No statistical method was used to set the sample size in advance, and investigators knew the group allocation. The paper describes TCR Vbeta CDR3 sequencing of more than 120 peripheral blood samples, made up of roughly 45 ophthalmopathy patients, roughly 72 hyperthyroidism patients and 17 progressor patients.

This TCR was recovered from a woman younger than 35 with Graves disease. Donor details come from another sample of the same person, matched by shared clones. Sequenced material: peripheral blood mononuclear cells (PBMCs), taken at new diagnosis, from a patient treated with antithyroid drugs. The V gene is TRBV20-1 and the J gene is TRBJ2-1, with no reliable assignment of the D segment. The DNA sequence is TGCAGTGCTAGAAGACCACAAGGTTACAATGAGCAGTTCTTC. Its protein product is CSARRPQGYNEQFF.